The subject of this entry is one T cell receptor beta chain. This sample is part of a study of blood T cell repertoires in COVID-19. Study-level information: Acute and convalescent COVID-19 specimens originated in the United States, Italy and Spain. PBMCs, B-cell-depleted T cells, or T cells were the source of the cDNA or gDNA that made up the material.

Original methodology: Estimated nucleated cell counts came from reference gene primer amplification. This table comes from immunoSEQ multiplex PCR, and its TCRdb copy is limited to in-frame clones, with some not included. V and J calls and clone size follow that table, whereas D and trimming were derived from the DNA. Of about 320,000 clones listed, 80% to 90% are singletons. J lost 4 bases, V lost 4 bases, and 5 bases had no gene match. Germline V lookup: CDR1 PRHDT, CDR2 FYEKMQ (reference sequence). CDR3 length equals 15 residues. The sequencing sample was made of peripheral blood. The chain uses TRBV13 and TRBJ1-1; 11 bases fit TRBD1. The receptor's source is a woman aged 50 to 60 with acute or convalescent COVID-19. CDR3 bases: TGTGCCAGCAGCTCGGACAGGGGGCAAATCACTGAAGCTTTCTTT. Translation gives CASSSDRGQITEAFF.